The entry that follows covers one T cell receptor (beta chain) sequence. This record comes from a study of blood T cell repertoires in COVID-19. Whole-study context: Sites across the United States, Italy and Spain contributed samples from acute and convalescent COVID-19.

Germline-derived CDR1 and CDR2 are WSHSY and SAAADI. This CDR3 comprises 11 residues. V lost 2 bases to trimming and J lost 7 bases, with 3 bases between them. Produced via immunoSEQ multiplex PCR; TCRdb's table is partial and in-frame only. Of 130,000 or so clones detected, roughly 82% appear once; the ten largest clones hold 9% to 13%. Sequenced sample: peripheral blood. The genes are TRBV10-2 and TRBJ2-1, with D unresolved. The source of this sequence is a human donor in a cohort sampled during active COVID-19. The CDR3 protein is CASSEINEQFF. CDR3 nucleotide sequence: TGCGCCAGCAGTGAGATAAATGAGCAGTTCTTC.